This TCR beta chain was found in a study of CD8+CD57+ T cells in acquired aplastic anemia. Study details: Isolated CD4+ and CD8+ cells, once sorted, yielded DNA averaging about 3 ug.

Germline values: CDR1 SGHDN, CDR2 FVKESK. The CDR3 loop spans 17 amino acids. The V and J ends lost 1 base and 8 bases respectively, with 20 bases between them. This clonotype was found many times. The antigen is not known. General study points: Simpson's diversity of CD8+ cells was not significantly different in patients compared with controls. The number of CD8+ CDR3 sequences shared by patients and controls was about 27.

For sequencing, patients were chosen who had shown expansion of CD8+CD57+ cells by flow cytometry. None of the patients had been given any therapy when their blood was sampled. Profiles of TCR beta VDJ and CDR3 were generated from a genomic DNA template. Each CDR3 protein gets one entry after TCRdb re-called the reads with MiXCR. The sample carries 110,000 or so distinct CDR3 sequences, approximately 61% recorded once. Sample: sorted CD4+, CD8+, or CD8+CD57+ T cells (not recorded which) from PBMCs. The receptor's source is a human donor with aplastic anemia. The chain uses TRBV14 and TRBJ1-4; TRBD1 might be the D (5 bases). CDR3 protein: CASSQVTGDSRTEKLFF. Written as DNA, the CDR3 is TGTGCCAGCAGCCAAGTAACCGGCGACAGTAGGACGGAAAAACTGTTTTTT.